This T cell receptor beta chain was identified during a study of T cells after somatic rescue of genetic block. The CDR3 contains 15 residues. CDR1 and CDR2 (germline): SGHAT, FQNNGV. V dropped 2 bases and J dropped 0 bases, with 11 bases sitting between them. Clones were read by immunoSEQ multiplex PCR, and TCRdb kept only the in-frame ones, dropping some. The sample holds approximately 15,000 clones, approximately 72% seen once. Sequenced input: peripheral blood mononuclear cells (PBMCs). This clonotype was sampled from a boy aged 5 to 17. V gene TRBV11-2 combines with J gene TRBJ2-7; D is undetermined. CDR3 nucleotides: TGTGCCAGCAGCTTAATAGGTGGGGTCTCCTACGAGCAGTACTTC. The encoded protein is CASSLIGGVSYEQYF.